Listed here are 12 T cell receptor beta chains from one sample, sequenced in a study of blood T cell repertoires in COVID-19. This table comes from immunoSEQ multiplex PCR, and its TCRdb copy is limited to in-frame clones, with some not included. The data show roughly 200,000 clones, about four fifths seen once. The sequenced sample consisted of peripheral blood. Source of these receptors: a woman in her fifties or sixties with COVID-19, enrolled during active disease.

V and J are TRBV7-9 and TRBJ1-3, with a weak D call TRBD1 (6 bases). The V gene lost 2 bases and the J gene lost 4 bases, with 12 bases spanning the gap. CDR1 SEHNR and CDR2 FQNEAQ come from the germline V gene (reference sequence). The CDR3 length is 15 residues. This chain's CDR3 is CASSLLSGVGNTIYF. The CDR3 DNA reads as TGTGCCAGCAGCTTATTATCAGGGGTGGGAAACACCATATATTTT.

The chain is built from TRBV19 and TRBJ2-1, with no clear D. Trimming shortened V by 3 bases and J by 4 bases, and 7 bases separated the two germline ends. CDR1 LNHDA and CDR2 SQIVND come from the germline V gene (reference sequence). This CDR3 has 13 residues. The CDR3 region is CASSIGEYNEQFF. The CDR3 nucleotides read TGTGCCAGTAGTATCGGAGAATACAATGAGCAGTTCTTC.

The chain recombines TRBV19 with TRBJ2-5; D ambiguous. The V gene's germline CDR1 is LNHDA and CDR2 SQIVND (reference sequence). The CDR3 covers 13 residues. V was clipped by 3 bases and J by 5 bases, with 10 bases between them. The CDR3, as DNA: TGTGCCAGTAGTATCTTAGCCGGGGAGACCCAGTACTTC. Translating gives CASSILAGETQYF.

This chain links TRBV15 with TRBJ1-3; D is possibly TRBD1 (5 bases). The V gene lost 2 bases and the J gene lost 0 bases, with 5 bases spanning the gap. In germline, CDR1 is LNHNV, CDR2 YYDKDF (reference sequence). The CDR3 covers 14 residues. CDR3 coding DNA: TGTGCCACCAGCAGACAGGGCTCTGGAAACACCATATATTTT. Its protein is CATSRQGSGNTIYF.

V and J are TRBV19 and TRBJ2-7; 13 nucleotides match TRBD2. The CDR3 length is 18 residues. Unmatched junction bases numbered 12, after V lost 4 bases and J lost 3 bases. In germline, CDR1 is LNHDA, CDR2 SQIVND (reference sequence). The CDR3 here is CASSRGWGLAGSSYEQYF. The DNA for the CDR3 is TGTGCCAGTAGTAGAGGTTGGGGACTAGCGGGATCGAGCTACGAGCAGTACTTC.

The chain couples TRBV7-9 to TRBJ1-1; TRBD1 might be the D (5 bases). CDR1 is SEHNR, CDR2 FQNEAQ, per germline (reference sequence). Trimming shortened V by 5 bases and J by 5 bases, and 18 bases separated the two germline ends. The CDR3 is 15 residues long. The CDR3 DNA reads as TGTGCCAGCAGCGCGCGCCAAAGGGGCGAGACTGAAGCTTTCTTT. Amino acids: CASSARQRGETEAFF.

The V gene is TRBV9, the J gene TRBJ2-3; D perhaps matches TRBD2 (6 bases). V gave up 4 bases and J gave up 0 bases, with 15 bases separating them. The CDR3 is made up of 16 amino acids. Germline V gives CDR1 SGDLS, CDR2 YYNGEE. CDR3: CASSPSSGRSTDTQYF. The CDR3, as DNA: TGTGCCAGCAGCCCCAGCTCCGGGAGAAGCACAGATACGCAGTATTTT.

This clone has just a few counts. V is TRBV3-1 (or the pseudogene TRBV3-2) and J is TRBJ1-6; 7 nucleotides align to TRBD1. Germline V gene sequence: CDR1 LGHDT, CDR2 YNNKEL (reference sequence). CDR3 length: 14 amino acids. Trimming took 4 bases from V and 10 from J; bases not matched to a gene: 7. CDR3 bases: TGTGCCAGCAGCCGACAGGGAGTACCGTCACCCCTCCACTTT. It specifies CASSRQGVPSPLHF.

This sequence joins TRBV27 and TRBJ2-3, with D perhaps matching TRBD1 (6 bases). Germline lookup yields CDR1 MNHEY and CDR2 SMNVEV (reference sequence). There are 15 residues in the CDR3. V lost 2 bases and J 3 bases, leaving 12 bases between the germline ends. The DNA of the CDR3 is TGTGCCAGCAGTTTAACAGGGCGAGAAACAGATACGCAGTATTTT. This codes for CASSLTGRETDTQYF.

The rearrangement links TRBV28 to TRBJ1-5; 7 bases align to TRBD1. Per germline, CDR1 MDHEN and CDR2 SYDVKM. This CDR3 region has 16 residues. Germline trimming cut 4 bases from V and 3 bases from J; bases unmatched to any gene: 9. The CDR3 protein is CASSSSGQSYNQPQHF. The CDR3 DNA follows: TGTGCCAGCAGTTCCTCGGGACAGTCCTACAATCAGCCCCAGCATTTT. Based on the CDR3 plus reference TRBV28 and TRBJ1-5, the full variable domain is DVKVTQSSRYLVKRTGEKVFLECVQDMDHENMFWYRQDPGLGLRLIYFSYDVKMKEKGDIPEGYSVSREKKERFSLILESASTNQTSMYLCASSSSGQSYNQPQHFGDGTRLSIL.

The rearrangement uses TRBV6-1 and TRBJ1-5, with D tentatively TRBD1 (5 bases). The germline V and J ends were trimmed by 1 base and 6 bases, with 13 bases remaining between them. The CDR3 consists of 15 residues. Germline assignment: CDR1 MNHNS and CDR2 SASEGT. The CDR3 loop is CASSEVVGEVQPQHF. Here the CDR3 DNA reads TGTGCCAGCAGTGAAGTAGTAGGGGAGGTTCAGCCCCAGCATTTT.

The genes are TRBV4-3 and TRBJ2-2; perhaps TRBD1 as D (5 bases). The germline V gene has CDR1 LGHNA and CDR2 YSLEER. V lost 0 bases and J 5 bases, leaving 10 bases between the germline ends. CDR3 length: 15 residues. In DNA form, the CDR3 reads TGCGCCAGCAGCCAAGAGAAGGGGTTAACCGGGGAGCTGTTTTTT. Translation gives CASSQEKGLTGELFF.